This is a list of T cell receptor beta chains from one sample in a study of T cells in localized non-small cell lung cancer. The protocol was immunoSEQ multiplex PCR, while the TCRdb copy is restricted to in-frame clones and leaves out a portion. The table includes approximately 31,000 clones, 85% to 90% detected once. This sample comprised peripheral blood, obtained before any cancer treatment. The source is an older male donor with stage III lung adenocarcinoma. Both conserved end residues are part of each CDR3. A D gene is named only where the DNA matches it firmly. The size field is filled for only some rows; it gives once, few, many or a size class.

length: 15
J: TRBJ2-5
size: .
V: TRBV5-1
D: TRBD2
CDR3: CASSLVLAGEETQYF
DNA: TGCGCCAGCAGCTTGGTACTAGCGGGAGAAGAGACCCAGTACTTC

length: 15
J: TRBJ2-7
size: .
V: TRBV6-6
D: .
CDR3: CASSGYAQGAYEQYF
DNA: TGTGCCAGCAGTGGGTATGCACAGGGAGCCTACGAGCAGTACTTC

length: 15
J: TRBJ2-5
size: .
V: TRBV6-1
D: TRBD1
CDR3: CASSDPDRISETQYF
DNA: TGTGCCAGCAGTGACCCGGACAGGATTTCGGAGACCCAGTACTTC

length: 16
J: TRBJ1-2
size: .
V: TRBV15
D: .
CDR3: CATSRSPDGTARGYTF
DNA: TGTGCCACCAGCAGATCCCCGGACGGTACGGCGAGGGGCTACACCTTC

length: 16
J: TRBJ1-4
size: .
V: TRBV30
D: .
CDR3: CAWSVPFRMGNEKLFF
DNA: TGTGCCTGGAGTGTTCCCTTCAGGATGGGTAATGAAAAACTGTTTTTT

length: 14
J: TRBJ1-1
size: .
V: TRBV7-9
D: .
CDR3: CASSRAAPNTEAFF
DNA: TGTGCCAGCAGCCGGGCCGCGCCGAACACTGAAGCTTTCTTT

length: 18
J: TRBJ2-3
size: .
V: TRBV7-6
D: .
CDR3: CASSLGQSASRATDTQYF
DNA: TGTGCCAGCAGCTTAGGCCAGAGCGCCTCAAGGGCCACAGATACGCAGTATTTT

length: 13
J: TRBJ1-1
size: .
V: TRBV18
D: .
CDR3: CASTQELNTEAFF
DNA: TGTGCCAGCACACAGGAACTGAACACTGAAGCTTTCTTT

length: 17
J: TRBJ2-6
size: .
V: TRBV4-1
D: .
CDR3: CASSQDGAVSGANVLTF
DNA: TGCGCCAGCAGCCAAGATGGGGCAGTCTCTGGGGCCAACGTCCTGACTTTC

length: 14
J: TRBJ1-1
size: few
V: TRBV7-7
D: .
CDR3: CASSPLGLSTEAFF
DNA: TGTGCCAGCAGCCCTCTGGGACTATCGACTGAAGCTTTCTTT

length: 15
J: TRBJ1-2
size: .
V: TRBV5-1
D: TRBD1
CDR3: CASSPEGQGYNGYTF
DNA: TGCGCCAGCAGCCCGGAGGGACAGGGTTATAATGGCTACACCTTC

length: 15
J: TRBJ1-2
size: .
V: TRBV6-5
D: .
CDR3: CASSYSDNSNYGYTF
DNA: TGTGCCAGCAGTTACTCGGACAACTCAAACTATGGCTACACCTTC

length: 14
J: TRBJ1-6
size: .
V: TRBV29-1
D: .
CDR3: CSAGEGQYNSPLHF
DNA: TGCAGCGCCGGAGAGGGGCAGTATAATTCACCCCTCCACTTT

length: 13
J: TRBJ1-3
size: .
V: TRBV6-1
D: .
CDR3: CASRYTGGNTIYF
DNA: TGTGCCAGCAGATACACCGGTGGAAACACCATATATTTT

length: 16
J: TRBJ1-4
size: .
V: TRBV27
D: TRBD1
CDR3: CASSLRQGATNEKLFF
DNA: TGTGCCAGCAGTCTCCGTCAGGGGGCAACTAATGAAAAACTGTTTTTT

length: 12
J: TRBJ2-2
size: .
V: TRBV2
D: .
CDR3: CASSTMAGELFF
DNA: TGTGCCAGCAGTACTATGGCGGGGGAGCTGTTTTTT

length: 16
J: TRBJ2-5
size: .
V: TRBV11-2
D: TRBD1
CDR3: CASSSSLGTGGETQYF
DNA: TGTGCCAGCAGCTCCTCCCTAGGGACAGGGGGAGAGACCCAGTACTTC

length: 16
J: TRBJ2-7
size: .
V: TRBV7-8
D: TRBD2
CDR3: CASSLAGDYSSYEQYF
DNA: TGTGCCAGCAGCTTAGCGGGGGACTATAGCTCCTACGAGCAGTACTTC

length: 18
J: TRBJ1-3
size: .
V: TRBV5-6
D: TRBD1
CDR3: CAGRQGEHIGPSGNTIYF
DNA: TGTGCCGGGAGACAGGGAGAGCACATTGGCCCCTCTGGAAACACCATATATTTT

length: 14
J: TRBJ2-7
size: .
V: TRBV15
D: .
CDR3: CATSREGMPYEQYF
DNA: TGTGCCACCAGCAGAGAGGGGATGCCCTACGAGCAGTACTTC

length: 18
J: TRBJ2-3
size: .
V: TRBV11-2
D: TRBD2
CDR3: CASSLGSVAGGRTDTQYF
DNA: TGTGCCAGCAGCTTAGGTTCGGTCGCGGGAGGTCGCACAGATACGCAGTATTTT

length: 16
J: TRBJ2-2
size: .
V: TRBV5-4
D: TRBD2
CDR3: CASSLVLAGLTGELFF
DNA: TGTGCCAGCAGCTTGGTTCTAGCGGGATTAACCGGGGAGCTGTTTTTT

length: 16
J: TRBJ2-1
size: .
V: TRBV4-2
D: TRBD1
CDR3: CASSQGDSLPYNEQFF
DNA: TGTGCCAGCAGCCAAGGGGACAGTCTCCCCTACAATGAGCAGTTCTTC

length: 15
J: TRBJ1-3
size: .
V: TRBV15
D: .
CDR3: CATSPVRVSGNTIYF
DNA: TGTGCCACCAGCCCAGTAAGGGTTTCTGGAAACACCATATATTTT

length: 14
J: TRBJ2-1
size: .
V: TRBV30
D: TRBD2
CDR3: CACSSGIGYNEQFF
DNA: TGTGCCTGCTCTAGCGGGATAGGCTACAATGAGCAGTTCTTC

length: 16
J: TRBJ1-4
size: .
V: TRBV5-5
D: .
CDR3: CASSLARDRANEKLFF
DNA: TGTGCCAGCAGCTTGGCCCGCGACCGGGCTAATGAAAAACTGTTTTTT

length: 13
J: TRBJ2-3
size: .
V: TRBV6-1
D: .
CDR3: CAIGEGGTDTQYF
DNA: TGTGCCATCGGGGAGGGGGGCACAGATACGCAGTATTTT

length: 15
J: TRBJ2-1
size: .
V: TRBV9
D: TRBD2
CDR3: CASSLLGGKYNEQFF
DNA: TGTGCCAGCAGCTTACTCGGGGGGAAATACAATGAGCAGTTCTTC

length: 14
J: TRBJ1-1
size: few
V: TRBV5-5
D: .
CDR3: CASSFDTGNAEAFF
DNA: TGTGCCAGCAGCTTTGATACGGGGAACGCTGAAGCTTTCTTT

length: 14
J: TRBJ2-6
size: .
V: TRBV19
D: .
CDR3: CASSIESGANVLTF
DNA: TGTGCCAGTAGTATTGAATCTGGGGCCAACGTCCTGACTTTC

length: 15
J: TRBJ1-2
size: .
V: TRBV7-2
D: TRBD1
CDR3: CASSEQTGTGAGYTF
DNA: TGTGCCAGCAGCGAACAAACCGGGACAGGGGCCGGCTACACCTTC

length: 14
J: TRBJ1-1
size: once
V: TRBV18
D: .
CDR3: CASSPTRGDTEAFF
DNA: TGTGCCAGCTCCCCGACACGGGGCGACACTGAAGCTTTCTTT

length: 15
J: TRBJ1-2
size: .
V: TRBV7-9
D: .
CDR3: CASSLALVELYGYTF
DNA: TGTGCCAGCAGCTTAGCGTTAGTAGAGCTCTATGGCTACACCTTC

length: 15
J: TRBJ1-1
size: .
V: TRBV7-2
D: .
CDR3: CASSLARTVNTEAFF
DNA: TGTGCCAGCAGCTTAGCGCGGACGGTAAACACTGAAGCTTTCTTT

length: 14
J: TRBJ2-7
size: .
V: TRBV5-5
D: .
CDR3: CASRGGAISYEQYF
DNA: TGTGCCAGCAGGGGGGGCGCCATCTCCTACGAGCAGTACTTC

length: 14
J: TRBJ2-1
size: .
V: TRBV11-1
D: TRBD2
CDR3: CASSPGGGGFEQFF
DNA: TGTGCCAGCAGCCCAGGTGGGGGGGGATTTGAGCAGTTCTTC

length: 14
J: TRBJ2-3
size: once
V: TRBV2
D: .
CDR3: CASRELAAGDTQYF
DNA: TGTGCCAGCAGGGAACTAGCCGCCGGAGATACGCAGTATTTT

length: 15
J: TRBJ1-2
size: .
V: TRBV4-2
D: .
CDR3: CASSQDIGDGVAYTF
DNA: TGTGCCAGCAGCCAAGACATTGGGGACGGGGTCGCCTACACCTTC

length: 12
J: TRBJ1-1
size: .
V: TRBV5-1
D: .
CDR3: CASSLGDTEAFF
DNA: TGCGCCAGCAGCTTGGGGGACACTGAAGCTTTCTTT

length: 14
J: TRBJ1-1
size: .
V: TRBV5-6
D: .
CDR3: CASSYGVANTEAFF
DNA: TGTGCCAGCAGCTATGGTGTCGCGAACACTGAAGCTTTCTTT

length: 16
J: TRBJ2-1
size: .
V: TRBV7-9
D: TRBD2
CDR3: CASTHSAGGVHNEQFF
DNA: TGTGCCAGCACCCACTCTGCGGGGGGCGTCCACAATGAGCAGTTCTTC

length: 15
J: TRBJ2-7
size: .
V: TRBV15
D: .
CDR3: CATSRESGVVYEQYF
DNA: TGTGCCACCAGCAGAGAATCCGGGGTTGTCTACGAGCAGTACTTC

length: 14
J: TRBJ1-3
size: .
V: TRBV30
D: TRBD1
CDR3: CAWTATGSGNTIYF
DNA: TGTGCCTGGACCGCGACAGGGTCCGGAAACACCATATATTTT

length: 15
J: TRBJ2-2
size: .
V: TRBV6-1
D: .
CDR3: CASSQYGPNTGELFF
DNA: TGTGCCAGCAGTCAGTACGGCCCGAACACCGGGGAGCTGTTTTTT

length: 14
J: TRBJ1-2
size: .
V: TRBV28
D: .
CDR3: CASTRPVNSYGYTF
DNA: TGTGCCAGCACCCGGCCGGTAAACTCCTATGGCTACACCTTC

length: 14
J: TRBJ1-2
size: .
V: TRBV18
D: TRBD1
CDR3: CASSPWTGGAGYTF
DNA: TGTGCCAGCTCACCCTGGACAGGGGGCGCGGGCTACACCTTC

length: 16
J: TRBJ1-3
size: few
V: TRBV10-1
D: TRBD1
CDR3: CASSVNRGSEGNTIYF
DNA: TGCGCCAGCAGTGTTAACAGGGGTTCCGAGGGAAACACCATATATTTT

length: 11
J: TRBJ1-1
size: .
V: TRBV5-6
D: .
CDR3: CASKSNTEAFF
DNA: TGTGCCAGCAAGTCGAACACTGAAGCTTTCTTT

length: 15
J: TRBJ2-5
size: .
V: TRBV18
D: .
CDR3: CASSPPTVQRGTQYF
DNA: TGTGCCAGCTCACCACCCACTGTACAAAGGGGGACCCAGTACTTC

length: 14
J: TRBJ1-5
size: few
V: TRBV27
D: .
CDR3: CATSVRPGNQPQHF
DNA: TGTGCCACCTCAGTAAGACCAGGCAATCAGCCCCAGCATTTT

length: 14
J: TRBJ2-5
size: .
V: TRBV5-1
D: .
CDR3: CASSLETGGETQYF
DNA: TGCGCCAGCAGCTTGGAGACAGGTGGGGAGACCCAGTACTTC

length: 16
J: TRBJ1-5
size: .
V: TRBV18
D: .
CDR3: CASSRTGTPNLRPQHF
DNA: TGTGCCAGCTCACGGACCGGGACACCAAACTTGCGGCCCCAGCATTTT

length: 15
J: TRBJ2-1
size: .
V: TRBV11-3
D: TRBD2
CDR3: CASSLGTSTYNEQFF
DNA: TGTGCCAGCAGCTTAGGGACTAGTACCTACAATGAGCAGTTCTTC

length: 16
J: TRBJ1-3
size: .
V: TRBV30
D: .
CDR3: CAWSVRLGAGGNTIYF
DNA: TGTGCCTGGAGTGTGCGGTTGGGGGCTGGTGGAAACACCATATATTTT

length: 15
J: TRBJ2-3
size: .
V: TRBV6-5
D: .
CDR3: CASSYSRGRTDTQYF
DNA: TGTGCCAGCAGTTACTCGCGGGGACGCACAGATACGCAGTATTTT

length: 13
J: TRBJ1-2
size: once
V: TRBV27
D: TRBD1
CDR3: CASSLGTGFGYTF
DNA: TGTGCCAGCAGTTTAGGGACAGGGTTTGGCTACACCTTC

length: 16
J: TRBJ1-3
size: .
V: TRBV6-5
D: .
CDR3: CASSYGSNLYGNTIYF
DNA: TGTGCCAGCAGTTACGGCTCGAATCTTTATGGAAACACCATATATTTT

length: 13
J: TRBJ1-1
size: .
V: TRBV13
D: .
CDR3: CASSLELGGEAFF
DNA: TGTGCCAGCAGCTTAGAATTAGGGGGTGAAGCTTTCTTT

length: 13
J: TRBJ2-7
size: .
V: TRBV10-3
D: .
CDR3: CAISDQGGYEQYF
DNA: TGTGCCATCAGTGACCAAGGGGGCTACGAGCAGTACTTC

length: 16
J: TRBJ1-3
size: .
V: TRBV28
D: TRBD1
CDR3: CASNVQGGVSGNTIYF
DNA: TGTGCCAGCAACGTACAAGGGGGCGTCTCTGGAAACACCATATATTTT